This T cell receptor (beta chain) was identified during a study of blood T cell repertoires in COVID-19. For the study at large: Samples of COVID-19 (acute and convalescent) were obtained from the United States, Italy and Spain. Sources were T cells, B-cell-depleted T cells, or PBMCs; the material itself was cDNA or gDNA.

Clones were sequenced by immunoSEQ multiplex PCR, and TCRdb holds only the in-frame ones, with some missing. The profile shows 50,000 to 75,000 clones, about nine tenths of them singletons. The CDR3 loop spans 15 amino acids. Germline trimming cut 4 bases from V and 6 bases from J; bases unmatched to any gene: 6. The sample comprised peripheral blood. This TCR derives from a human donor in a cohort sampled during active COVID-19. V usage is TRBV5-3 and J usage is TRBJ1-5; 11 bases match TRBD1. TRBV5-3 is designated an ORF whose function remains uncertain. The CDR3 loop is CARSPGQGDTQPQHF. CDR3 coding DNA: TGTGCCAGAAGCCCGGGACAGGGGGACACTCAGCCCCAGCATTTT.